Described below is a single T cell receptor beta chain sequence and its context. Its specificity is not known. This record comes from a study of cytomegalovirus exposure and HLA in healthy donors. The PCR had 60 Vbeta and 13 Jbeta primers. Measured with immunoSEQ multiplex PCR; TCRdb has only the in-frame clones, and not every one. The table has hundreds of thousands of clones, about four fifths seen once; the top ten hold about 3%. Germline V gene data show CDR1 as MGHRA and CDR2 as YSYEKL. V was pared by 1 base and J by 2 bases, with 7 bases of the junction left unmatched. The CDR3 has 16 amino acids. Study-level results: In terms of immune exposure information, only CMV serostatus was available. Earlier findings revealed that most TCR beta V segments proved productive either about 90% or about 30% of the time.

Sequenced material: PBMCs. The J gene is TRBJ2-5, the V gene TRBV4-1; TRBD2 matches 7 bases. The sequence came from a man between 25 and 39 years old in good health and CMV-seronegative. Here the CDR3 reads CASSQVGTTPQETQYF. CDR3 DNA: TGCGCCAGCAGCCAAGTAGGGACTACACCTCAAGAGACCCAGTACTTC.